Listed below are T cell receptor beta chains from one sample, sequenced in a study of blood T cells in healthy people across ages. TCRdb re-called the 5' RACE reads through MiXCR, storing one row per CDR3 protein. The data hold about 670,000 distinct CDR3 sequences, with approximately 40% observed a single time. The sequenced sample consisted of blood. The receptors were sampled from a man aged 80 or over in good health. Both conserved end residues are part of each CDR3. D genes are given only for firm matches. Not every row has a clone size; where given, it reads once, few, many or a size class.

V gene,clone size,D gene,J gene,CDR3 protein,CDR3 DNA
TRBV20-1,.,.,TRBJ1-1,CSAFSGGSLNTEAFF,TGCAGTGCTTTCTCAGGCGGCAGTTTGAACACTGAAGCTTTCTTT
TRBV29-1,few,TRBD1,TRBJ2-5,CSAGRQGIVETQYF,TGCAGCGCGGGTCGACAGGGTATTGTGGAGACCCAGTACTTC
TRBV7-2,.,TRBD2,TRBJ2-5,CASNLAGVETQYF,TGTGCCAGCAACCTAGCGGGAGTAGAGACCCAGTACTTC
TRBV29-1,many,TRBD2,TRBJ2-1,CSGTSGPNEQFF,TGCAGCGGGACTAGCGGGCCCAATGAGCAGTTCTTC
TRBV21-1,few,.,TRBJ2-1,CASKSGTVSYNEQFF,TGTGCCAGCAAGTCCGGGACAGTTTCCTACAATGAGCAGTTCTTC
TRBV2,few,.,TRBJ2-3,CATSEARGYTQYF,TGTGCCACATCCGAAGCTAGGGGTTATACGCAGTATTTT
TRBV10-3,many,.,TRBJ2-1,CAIRTGTHNEQFF,TGTGCCATCAGAACAGGGACCCACAATGAGCAGTTCTTC
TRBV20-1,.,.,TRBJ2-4,CSAPSGAVDIQYF,TGCAGTGCTCCCTCTGGGGCGGTGGACATTCAGTACTTC
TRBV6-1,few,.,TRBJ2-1,CASSQTLTTGLRGNEQFF,TGTGCCAGCAGCCAAACCCTAACAACAGGACTCCGAGGGAATGAGCAGTTCTTC
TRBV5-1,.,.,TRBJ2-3,CASSLLKGTDTQYF,TGCGCCAGCAGCTTGCTCAAAGGGACAGATACGCAGTATTTT
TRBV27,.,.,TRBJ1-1,CASIRLGSTEAFF,TGTGCCAGCATCAGACTGGGGAGCACTGAAGCTTTCTTT
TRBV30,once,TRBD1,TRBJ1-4,CAWRGQSNEKLFF,TGTGCCTGGAGGGGACAGTCAAATGAAAAACTGTTTTTT
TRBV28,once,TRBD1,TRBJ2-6,CASRSSGQGGPGANVLTF,TGTGCCAGCAGGTCCTCGGGACAGGGGGGCCCTGGGGCCAACGTCCTGACTTTC
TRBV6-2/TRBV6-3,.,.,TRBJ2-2,CASSPQGVGTGELFF,TGTGCCAGCAGTCCACAGGGAGTAGGCACCGGGGAGCTGTTTTTT
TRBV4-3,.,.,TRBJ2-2,CASSQDTVGLNTGELFF,TGCGCCAGCAGCCAAGATACCGTGGGCCTGAACACCGGGGAGCTGTTTTTT
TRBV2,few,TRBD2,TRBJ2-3,CASRGQPGLGTDTQYF,TGTGCCAGCAGGGGCCAACCGGGACTAGGCACAGATACGCAGTATTTT
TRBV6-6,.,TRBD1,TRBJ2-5,CASSTGGIQETQYF,TGTGCCAGCAGTACAGGGGGGATACAAGAGACCCAGTACTTC
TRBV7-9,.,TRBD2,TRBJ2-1,CASSPSRTSLDEQFF,TGTGCCAGCAGCCCCAGTAGGACTAGTCTCGATGAGCAGTTCTTC
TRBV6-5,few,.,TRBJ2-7,CASRMDRLGEQYF,TGTGCCAGCAGGATGGACCGTCTGGGCGAGCAGTACTTC
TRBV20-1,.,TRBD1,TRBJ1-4,CSARGTGGGKLFF,TGCAGTGCTAGAGGGACAGGGGGCGGAAAACTGTTTTTT
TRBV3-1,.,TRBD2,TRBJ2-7,CASSQEGTISSYEQYF,TGTGCCAGCAGCCAAGAGGGGACTATTAGCTCCTACGAGCAGTACTTC
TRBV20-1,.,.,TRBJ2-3,CSARDGAELVDTQYF,TGCAGTGCTAGAGATGGGGCGGAGCTGGTAGATACGCAGTATTTT
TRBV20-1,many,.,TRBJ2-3,CSQEGGLFTKDRDTQYF,TGCAGTCAGGAGGGGGGGCTATTTACTAAGGATAGGGATACGCAGTATTTT
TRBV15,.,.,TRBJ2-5,CATSRAAGQETQYF,TGTGCCACCAGCAGAGCGGCAGGCCAAGAGACCCAGTACTTC
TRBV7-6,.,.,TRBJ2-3,CASSVAYRTDTQYF,TGTGCCAGCAGCGTAGCGTATCGGACAGATACGCAGTATTTT
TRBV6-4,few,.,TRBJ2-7,CASSPMQGTNEQYF,TGTGCCAGCAGTCCTATGCAGGGTACAAATGAGCAGTACTTC
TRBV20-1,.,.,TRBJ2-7,CSARKGPGSTYEQYF,TGCAGTGCTAGAAAAGGACCAGGTTCGACCTACGAGCAGTACTTC
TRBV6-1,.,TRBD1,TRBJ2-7,CASSVTGAHEQYF,TGTGCCAGCAGTGTGACAGGGGCCCACGAGCAGTACTTC
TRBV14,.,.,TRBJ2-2,CASSQELSAGELFF,TGTGCCAGCAGCCAAGAATTAAGCGCCGGGGAGCTGTTTTTT
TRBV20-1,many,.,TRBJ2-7,CSARAPGAGGVYEQYF,TGCAGTGCTAGAGCCCCAGGGGCAGGGGGGGTCTACGAGCAGTACTTC
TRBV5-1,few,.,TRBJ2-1,CASSLRFSPTVDNEQFF,TGCGCCAGCAGCTTGCGTTTTAGTCCGACGGTTGACAATGAGCAGTTCTTC
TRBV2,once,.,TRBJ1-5,CASNPTGPNQPQHF,TGTGCCAGCAACCCGACAGGACCCAATCAGCCCCAGCATTTT
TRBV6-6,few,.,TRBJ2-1,CASGPGQFF,TGTGCCAGCGGGCCGGGGCAGTTCTTC
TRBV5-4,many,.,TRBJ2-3,CASSLSRRTDTQYF,TGTGCCAGCAGCTTGTCCCGCCGCACAGATACGCAGTATTTT
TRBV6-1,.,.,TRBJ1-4,CASNRGVVEKLFF,TGTGCCAGCAACCGGGGGGTAGTGGAAAAACTGTTTTTT
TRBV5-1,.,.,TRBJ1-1,CASSPRRGANTEAFF,TGCGCCAGCAGCCCCAGGAGGGGGGCCAACACTGAAGCTTTCTTT
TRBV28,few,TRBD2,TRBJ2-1,CASSVGTSRNEQFF,TGTGCCAGCTCTGTAGGGACTAGCCGCAATGAGCAGTTCTTC
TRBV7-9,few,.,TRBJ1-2,CASSLEATGNYGYTF,TGTGCCAGCAGCTTAGAGGCGACAGGAAACTATGGCTACACCTTC
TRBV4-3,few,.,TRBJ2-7,CASSQQDSRDYEQYF,TGCGCCAGCAGCCAACAGGACAGCCGGGACTACGAGCAGTACTTC
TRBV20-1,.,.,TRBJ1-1,CSVPSNRNTEAFF,TGCAGCGTCCCCAGTAATCGGAACACTGAAGCTTTCTTT
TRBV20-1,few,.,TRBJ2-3,CSAEFGDTQYF,TGCAGTGCTGAGTTTGGAGATACGCAGTATTTT
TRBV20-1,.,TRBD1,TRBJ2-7,CSAGRGRDEQYF,TGCAGTGCCGGCAGGGGGCGCGACGAGCAGTACTTC
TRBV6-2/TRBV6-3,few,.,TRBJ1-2,CASMKTENYGYTF,TGTGCCAGCATGAAAACAGAGAACTATGGCTACACCTTC
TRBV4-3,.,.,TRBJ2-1,CASSPFLANEQFF,TGCGCCAGCAGCCCCTTTCTAGCGAATGAGCAGTTCTTC
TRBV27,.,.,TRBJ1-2,CASSPIPVRDYGYTF,TGTGCCAGCAGTCCCATCCCTGTGCGGGACTATGGCTACACCTTC
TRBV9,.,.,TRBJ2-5,CASSGDVSQETQYF,TGTGCCAGCAGCGGCGACGTAAGTCAAGAGACCCAGTACTTC
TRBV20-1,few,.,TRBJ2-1,CSASKGGLNEQFF,TGCAGTGCTAGTAAGGGGGGGTTGAATGAGCAGTTCTTC
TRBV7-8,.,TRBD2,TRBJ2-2,CASSPLAGGNTGELFF,TGTGCCAGCAGCCCCTTAGCGGGAGGGAACACCGGGGAGCTGTTTTTT